Presented here are 16 T cell receptor beta chains from one specimen sequenced in a study of early stage breast cancer tumors. The table came from immunoSEQ multiplex PCR; TCRdb's copy has only in-frame clones and leaves some out. This table holds 40,000 to 60,000 clones, around 78% found once. Material: blood. The receptor source for this set is a person aged 40 to 49 with breast cancer.

V and J are TRBV7-9 and TRBJ2-3; the D is unclear. This CDR3 is built from 13 residues. Germline CDR1 reads SEHNR; CDR2 reads FQNEAQ (reference sequence). Deletions cut 3 bases from V and 1 base from J, with 5 bases between. The CDR3 nucleotides read TGTGCCAGCAGCTTTTCCGGCACAGATACGCAGTATTTT. This translates into CASSFSGTDTQYF.

The chain combines TRBV6-6 with TRBJ2-1; weak D call: TRBD2 (5 bases). This CDR3 contains 13 residues. Trimming stripped 5 bases from V and 3 bases from J, with 8 bases between. The germline gives CDR1 MNHNY, CDR2 SVGAGI (reference sequence). The CDR3 DNA reads as TGTGCCAGCAGTCACCGGGACTACAATGAGCAGTTCTTC. Protein sequence: CASSHRDYNEQFF.

J is TRBJ1-5 and V is TRBV30, with D maybe TRBD1 (6 bases). Deletions cut 3 bases from V and 4 bases from J, with 19 bases between. Germline CDR1 GTSNPN, CDR2 SVGIG (reference sequence). The CDR3 is made up of 16 amino acids. CDR3 coding DNA: TGTGCCTGGAGAAATAACAGGGAGACCAAAAATCAGCCCCAGCATTTT. As protein: CAWRNNRETKNQPQHF.

The chain carries TRBV27 and TRBJ1-4, with a possible D match to TRBD1 (5 bases). The CDR3 extends over 15 amino acids. Looked up from germline, CDR1 is MNHEY and CDR2 is SMNVEV (reference sequence). The ends were cut back, 5 bases at V and 1 base at J, with 11 bases in the middle. CDR3 residues: CASSHQTGTNEKLFF. CDR3 bases: TGTGCCAGCAGTCATCAAACAGGAACTAATGAAAAACTGTTTTTT.

The rearrangement uses TRBV19 and TRBJ2-2, with D tentatively TRBD1 (5 bases). Trimming removed 5 bases from V and 1 base from J, with 11 bases in between. Per the germline V gene, CDR1 is LNHDA and CDR2 is SQIVND (reference sequence). The CDR3 totals 15 residues. DNA of the CDR3: TGTGCCAGTAGTCCAGGGAATATGAACACCGGGGAGCTGTTTTTT. It specifies CASSPGNMNTGELFF.

The V gene is TRBV30, the J gene TRBJ2-3, with D unresolved. V was cut by 2 bases and J by 2 bases, with 14 bases left in between. This CDR3 region has 15 residues. Germline loops: CDR1 GTSNPN, CDR2 SVGIG (reference sequence). The CDR3 here is CAWSLGGGYTDTQYF. For the CDR3, the DNA is TGTGCCTGGAGTCTAGGCGGCGGTTACACAGATACGCAGTATTTT.

This chain links TRBV19 with TRBJ2-3, with D maybe TRBD1 (6 bases). Germline V CDR1 and CDR2: LNHDA, SQIVND (reference sequence). This CDR3 has 14 amino acids. V was clipped by 5 bases and J by 0 bases, with 9 bases between them. Here the CDR3 DNA reads TGTGCCAGTAGTTCGACAGGCAGCACAGATACGCAGTATTTT. Protein product: CASSSTGSTDTQYF.

V is TRBV6-1 and J is TRBJ2-2; D is unclear. Trimming removed 0 bases from V and 4 bases from J, with 12 bases in between. Germline CDR1 is MNHNS and CDR2 is SASEGT. The CDR3 totals 16 residues. CDR3 sequence: CASSEAVLSATGELFF. The CDR3 coding sequence is TGTGCCAGCAGTGAAGCGGTATTATCGGCCACCGGGGAGCTGTTTTTT.

V and J are TRBV2 and TRBJ1-3; weak D call: TRBD1 (5 bases). Trimming shortened V by 4 bases and J by 0 bases, and 10 bases separated the two germline ends. Germline CDR1 reads SNHLY; CDR2 reads FYNNEI. CDR3 length equals 15 residues. The CDR3 DNA reads as TGTGCCAGCAGTGGAGACAGCTACTCTGGAAACACCATATATTTT. Translation gives CASSGDSYSGNTIYF.

This clone was recorded only once. The rearrangement joins TRBV2 to TRBJ2-7; 7 bases align to TRBD2. Germline V gene sequence: CDR1 SNHLY, CDR2 FYNNEI. The length of the CDR3 is 15 residues. The trim removed 6 bases at V and 3 bases at J, leaving 11 bases unmatched. The CDR3 protein is CASRGGVGPGYEQYF. In DNA, the CDR3 is TGTGCCAGCAGGGGGGGGGTCGGGCCTGGCTACGAGCAGTACTTC.

The chain is built from TRBV6-1 and TRBJ2-1; D gene uncertain. The CDR3 is 14 residues long. With 10 bases removed from V and 6 bases from J, the gap between germline ends came to 19 bases. Looked up from germline, CDR1 is MNHNS and CDR2 is SASEGT. Here the CDR3 reads CATTTSRSLNEQFF. In DNA form, the CDR3 reads TGTGCCACGACCACCTCTAGATCCCTCAATGAGCAGTTCTTC.

The chain uses TRBV5-1 and TRBJ2-3, with 8 bases aligning to TRBD1. This CDR3 is built from 15 residues. J was trimmed by 0 bases and V by 4 bases; bases with no gene match: 4. Germline CDR1 reads SGHRS; CDR2 reads YFSETQ. The DNA of the CDR3 is TGCGCCAGCAGCCACGGACAGGGTAGCACAGATACGCAGTATTTT. As protein: CASSHGQGSTDTQYF.

The chain carries TRBV7-2 and TRBJ2-7, with 7 bases aligning to TRBD2. This CDR3 comprises 14 residues. From germline, CDR1 is SGHTA and CDR2 FQGNSA. V shed 4 bases, J shed 13 bases, and the junction held 16 bases outside the gene matches. The CDR3 here is CASSSPRSGGHPYF. CDR3 DNA sequence: TGTGCCAGCAGCTCCCCTCGTTCGGGAGGCCACCCTTACTTC. Drawing the rest from reference TRBV7-2 and TRBJ2-7, the complete variable domain is GAGVSQSPSNKVTEKGKDVELRCDPISGHTALYWYRQSLGQGLEFLIYFQGNSAPDKSGLPSDRFSAERTGGSVSTLTIQRTQQEDSAVYLCASSSPRSGGHPYFGPGTRLTVT.

The chain has TRBV15 and TRBJ1-4; D may be TRBD1 (5 bases). This CDR3 region has 17 residues. Germline lookup yields CDR1 LNHNV and CDR2 YYDKDF (reference sequence). Trimming took 1 base from V and 3 from J, leaving 15 bases between them. The CDR3 sequence: CATSRGRGYGANEKLFF. The CDR3 DNA reads as TGTGCCACCAGCAGAGGGCGGGGGTATGGCGCTAATGAAAAACTGTTTTTT.

The chain has TRBV18 and TRBJ2-7, with TRBD1 as a possible D gene (5 bases). The CDR3 is made up of 12 amino acids. The V gene's germline CDR1 is KGHSH and CDR2 LQKENI. V was cut by 2 bases and J by 6 bases, with 8 bases left in between. This CDR3 is CASSPIQGEQYF. The CDR3 DNA reads as TGTGCCAGCTCACCAATCCAGGGCGAGCAGTACTTC.

V usage is TRBV19 and J usage is TRBJ1-1; 8 bases align to TRBD1. Germline values: CDR1 LNHDA, CDR2 SQIVND (reference sequence). This CDR3 is 15 amino acids long. V gave up 5 bases and J gave up 7 bases; unmatched junction bases: 12. DNA for the CDR3: TGTGCCAGTAGTTCGACCGGGACAGGAGTATATGAAGCTTTCTTT. Translating gives CASSSTGTGVYEAFF.